Below are 9 T cell receptor beta chains sequenced from a single sample in a study of graft-versus-host responses after intestinal transplantation. Investigators treated the graft tissue so that it released intraepithelial and lamina propria lymphocytes. Only in-frame clones appear in the TCRdb table, and some are missing; sequencing was by immunoSEQ multiplex PCR. The sample lists around 1,800 clones, 88% seen once, with roughly 7.4% in the top ten. The sequenced sample was ileum tissue, obtained about 380 days after intestinal transplantation. These receptors were obtained from a human patient who received an intestinal transplant, so some T cells may come from the graft donor.

By share of the sample, this clone is hyperexpanded. The chain joins TRBV13 to TRBJ2-2; 9 nucleotides agree with TRBD2. The V gene's germline CDR1 is PRHDT and CDR2 FYEKMQ (reference sequence). The CDR3 is 17 amino acids. V lost 4 bases, J lost 2 bases, and 8 bases stayed unmatched. CDR3 protein: CASSSRAGGYNTGELFF. CDR3 nucleotide sequence: TGTGCCAGCAGCTCCCGAGCGGGGGGCTACAACACCGGGGAGCTGTTTTTT.

This clone was counted between two and nine times. The chain joins TRBV11-3 to TRBJ2-5; D remains ambiguous. Germline-derived CDR1 and CDR2 are SGHNT and YENEEA. The CDR3 length is 14 residues. With 2 bases removed from V and 1 base from J, the gap between germline ends came to 8 bases. CDR3 protein: CASSLNGPQETQYF. In DNA, the CDR3 is TGTGCCAGCAGCTTAAACGGGCCCCAAGAGACCCAGTACTTC.

CDR3 loop: CASSLSWREGNNEQFF. CDR3 coding DNA: TGTGCCAGCAGCTTATCATGGCGGGAGGGTAACAATGAGCAGTTCTTC. The chain employs TRBV7-6 and TRBJ2-1; TRBD2 aligns across 9 bases. CDR3 length: 16 residues. The germline V gene has CDR1 SGHVS and CDR2 FNYEAQ. After removal of 2 bases from V and 5 bases from J, the junction contained 7 bases not matched to a gene.

CDR3 in DNA: TGTGCCAGCACCCCAGGACAGGGGGTGACAGATACGCAGTATTTT. Amino acid sequence: CASTPGQGVTDTQYF. This chain uses TRBV6-5 with TRBJ2-3, with 10 bases identical to TRBD1. Losses at the gene ends were 7 bases for V and 3 bases for J; bases not matched to a gene: 7. CDR1 is MNHEY, CDR2 SVGAGI, per germline. This CDR3 is built from 15 residues.

The rearrangement uses TRBV2 and TRBJ2-7; 13 bases agree with TRBD2. Germline lookup yields CDR1 SNHLY and CDR2 FYNNEI. This CDR3 region has 18 residues. V lost 0 bases and J lost 0; bases outside the gene matches: 5. CDR3 residues: CASSEAGTSGDSSYEQYF. CDR3 coding DNA: TGTGCCAGCAGTGAAGCGGGGACTAGCGGGGATTCCTCCTACGAGCAGTACTTC.

As concerns this clone: This sample includes further DNA sequences coding for the same CDR3. The chain carries TRBV5-1 and TRBJ1-3; perhaps TRBD1 as D (6 bases). The V end was cut by 1 base, the J end by 0 bases, with 8 bases between. Germline V lookup: CDR1 SGHRS, CDR2 YFSETQ. This CDR3 has 15 residues. The CDR3 DNA reads as TGCGCCAGCAGCTTGACAGGGACCTCTGGAAACACCATATATTTT. It yields the protein CASSLTGTSGNTIYF.

This clone was recorded only once. V is TRBV28 and J is TRBJ2-3; D is ambiguous. The length of the CDR3 is 16 residues. The V gene's germline CDR1 is MDHEN and CDR2 SYDVKM. V was cut by 7 bases and J by 0 bases, with 17 bases left in between. The CDR3 DNA sequence: TGTGCCAGCACCCCCACCCCCGGATCGAGCACAGATACGCAGTATTTT. It is translated as CASTPTPGSSTDTQYF.

V usage is TRBV19 and J usage is TRBJ2-7; 11 nucleotides align to TRBD1. Germline loops: CDR1 LNHDA, CDR2 SQIVND (reference sequence). The V gene end was trimmed by 2 bases and the J gene end by 1 base; junction bases not matched to a gene: 1. This CDR3 spans 15 amino acids. CDR3 protein: CASSIRDRGSYEQYF. CDR3 nucleotide sequence: TGTGCCAGTAGTATAAGGGACAGGGGGTCCTACGAGCAGTACTTC.

The rearrangement joins TRBV18 to TRBJ1-2, with D possibly matching TRBD1 (5 bases). V shed 2 bases and J shed 6 bases, with 10 bases lying between them. The CDR3 runs to 13 residues. The germline V gene encodes CDR1 KGHSH and CDR2 LQKENI. This CDR3 reads CASSPVRGDGYTF. In nucleotides, the CDR3 is TGTGCCAGCTCACCAGTTCGAGGGGATGGCTACACCTTC.